This T cell receptor beta chain stems from a study of blood T cell repertoires in COVID-19. Repertoires were generated with immunoSEQ multiplex PCR, while TCRdb's copy carries only in-frame clones and drops some. The sample lists around 38,000 clones, about 85% occurring once. CDR1 and CDR2 (germline): MDHEN, SYDVKM. The CDR3 runs to 15 residues. Trimming removed 3 bases from V and 3 bases from J, with 12 bases in between. Sequencing was carried out using peripheral blood. This TCR was recovered from a man in his 60s with COVID-19, enrolled during active disease. The chain links TRBV28 to TRBJ1-5; D is perhaps TRBD1 (6 bases). CDR3 sequence reads: CASSLPQGLNQPQHF. The CDR3 nucleotides read TGTGCCAGCAGTTTGCCCCAGGGGCTCAATCAGCCCCAGCATTTT.